Each of the 17 T cell receptor beta chains below was sequenced from the same sample in a study of blood T cells in healthy people across ages (dated by TCRdb to 2015 to 2017). Libraries came from 5' RACE. Sequenced using an Illumina HiSeq 2500. A second PCR of about 7 to 12 cycles was performed with a sample-barcoded 5' primer and a J-beta primer mix. TCRdb trimmed public reads at Q25 via fastp, called clones via MiXCR and kept in-frame beta chains. When rows share a CDR3 protein, they turn into one entry using the most common DNA and genes. Within this sample are about 1,800,000 distinct CDR3 sequences, with approximately 28% of them counted one time only. The ten largest clones take up roughly 8% of the sample. The sample was blood. The receptor source for this set is a woman younger than 45 in good health.

This clonotype occurred a few times. J is TRBJ2-3 and V is TRBV18; TRBD2 agrees at 12 bases. The CDR3 is 16 amino acids. From germline, CDR1 is KGHSH and CDR2 LQKENI. With V trimmed by 6 bases and J by 3 bases, 7 bases remained unmatched. CDR3 sequence (DNA): TGTGCCAGCTCTCTCACTAGCGGGGGGCGTACAGATACGCAGTATTTT. It encodes CASSLTSGGRTDTQYF. Supplemented by reference TRBV18 and TRBJ2-3, the full variable domain reads NAGVMQNPRHLVRRRGQEARLRCSPMKGHSHVYWYRQLPEEGLKFMVYLQKENIIDESGMPKERFSAEFPKEGPSILRIQQVVRGDSAAYFCASSLTSGGRTDTQYFGPGTRLTVL.

About this clonotype: One junction end does not reproduce the germline sequence, and a read error may be involved. The chain employs TRBV12-3 or TRBV12-4 and TRBJ2-3, with a possible D match to TRBD2 (6 bases). This CDR3 contains 14 residues. Here the CDR3 DNA reads TGTGCCAGCAGTTTGACGGTGGGGGGAGATGCGCAGTATTTT. Its protein is CASSLTVGGDAQYF.

This clonotype was observed at least ten times. The genes are TRBV7-2 and TRBJ2-7; 9 nucleotides match TRBD1. The CDR3 contains 17 residues. The ends lost 2 bases at V and 5 bases at J; junction bases unmatched: 13. Germline CDR1 and CDR2: SGHTA and FQGNSA. Here the CDR3 DNA reads TGTGCCAGCAGCTTATACGTTCTTAGGGACAGGGACAACGAGCAGTACTTC. Residues: CASSLYVLRDRDNEQYF.

This clonotype appeared once. Possible read error: a much larger clone is one base away. The rearrangement joins TRBV6-5 to TRBJ2-3; D gene unclear. Trimming took off 1 base at V and 2 bases at J, with 7 bases between the two ends. This CDR3 has 14 residues. The germline V gene has CDR1 MNHEY and CDR2 SVGAGI. The CDR3 nucleotides are TGTGCCAGCAGTTACTTCCGGACCACAGATACGCAGTATTTT. Its translation: CASSYFRTTDTQYF.

As concerns this clonotype: Sequence at one end of the junction differs from germline and may be a read error. The chain is built from TRBV7-2 and TRBJ2-4, with D unclear. Germline CDR1 is SGHTA and CDR2 is FQGNSA. The CDR3 has 16 residues. This CDR3 is CASSQSRELAKNIQYF. CDR3 in DNA: TGCGCCAGCAGTCAATCAAGGGAACTAGCCAAAAACATTCAGTACTTC.

This clonotype appeared a few times. The CDR3 is CASSVARTSDEQYF. CDR3 DNA sequence: TGTGCCAGCAGCGTAGCTCGGACTAGCGACGAGCAGTACTTC. The J gene is TRBJ2-7, the V gene TRBV9; 9 bases line up with TRBD2. The length of the CDR3 is 14 residues. In germline, CDR1 is SGDLS, CDR2 YYNGEE. Trimming at V came to 0 bases and at J to 5 bases, leaving 3 bases not matched to a gene.

This clonotype was found a few times. V and J are TRBV7-6 and TRBJ2-1; the D gene is possibly TRBD1 (6 bases). The germline CDR1 and CDR2 sequences are SGHVS and FNYEAQ. The CDR3 runs to 14 residues. The V end lost 0 bases, the J end lost 9 bases, and 12 bases lay between the germline ends. Here the CDR3 DNA reads TGTGCCAGCAGCTTAGCGGGGGCCCCCAGTGAGCAGTTCTTC. As protein: CASSLAGAPSEQFF.

This clonotype was recorded many times. This chain links TRBV6-1 with TRBJ1-5; TRBD1 aligns across 7 bases. In germline, CDR1 is MNHNS, CDR2 SASEGT. CDR3 size: 17 residues. Unmatched junction bases numbered 14, after V lost 6 bases and J lost 3 bases. DNA of the CDR3: TGTGCCAGCAGATTGACAGGGCGGACATTAAACAATCAGCCCCAGCATTTT. Translated, it gives CASRLTGRTLNNQPQHF.

The rearrangement uses TRBV7-3 and TRBJ2-3; 11 nucleotides align to TRBD2. This CDR3 contains 17 residues. From germline, CDR1 is SGHTA and CDR2 FQGTGA. The V gene end was trimmed by 1 base and the J gene end by 6 bases; junction bases not matched to a gene: 9. CDR3: CASSLMSSGGPGDTQYF. CDR3 in DNA: TGTGCCAGCAGCTTAATGTCTAGCGGGGGGCCGGGGGATACGCAGTATTTT.

This clonotype was seen a few times. The germline gene is not matched at one end of the junction; a read error may be the cause. The chain uses TRBV20-1 and TRBJ2-5, with D unresolved. The CDR3 runs 13 residues. Germline loops: CDR1 DFQATT, CDR2 SNEGSKA (reference sequence). This chain's CDR3 is CSAPSSYHETQYF. The CDR3 region has the DNA TGCAGTGCTCCCTCCAGCTACCATGAGACCCAGTACTTC.

The chain is built from TRBV7-2 and TRBJ1-2; the match to TRBD1 covers 9 bases. Germline CDR1 and CDR2: SGHTA and FQGNSA. This CDR3 spans 17 amino acids. V was pared by 0 bases and J by 8 bases, with 13 bases of the junction left unmatched. The DNA for the CDR3 is TGTGCCAGCAGCTTAGCTCGGTCCGCACAGGGGGCGCACGGCTACACCTTC. This sequence encodes CASSLARSAQGAHGYTF. Drawing the rest from reference TRBV7-2 and TRBJ1-2, the complete variable domain is GAGVSQSPSNKVTEKGKDVELRCDPISGHTALYWYRQSLGQGLEFLIYFQGNSAPDKSGLPSDRFSAERTGGSVSTLTIQRTQQEDSAVYLCASSLARSAQGAHGYTFGSGTRLTVV.

This clonotype has ten or more counts. The chain couples TRBV7-2 to TRBJ2-1; 9 bases are a match to TRBD2. Germline values: CDR1 SGHTA, CDR2 FQGNSA. Trimming took 5 bases from V and 4 from J; bases not matched to a gene: 9. The CDR3 has 16 residues. CDR3 sequence: CASSPPGGRAYNEQFF. The CDR3 nucleotides are TGTGCCAGCAGCCCCCCCGGCGGGAGGGCTTACAATGAGCAGTTCTTC.

Ten or more counts support this clonotype. This chain joins TRBV6-6 and TRBJ2-7, with a weak D call TRBD2 (5 bases). This CDR3 comprises 16 residues. In germline, CDR1 is MNHNY, CDR2 SVGAGI (reference sequence). Trimming left V 0 bases short and J 4 bases short, with 16 bases between. The CDR3 spells CASSYSDGRPGYEQYF. CDR3 nucleotides: TGTGCCAGCAGTTACTCGGACGGAAGACCGGGATACGAGCAGTACTTC.

This clonotype was seen only a few times. The chain carries TRBV20-1 and TRBJ2-7; the match to TRBD1 covers 11 bases. The J call is in doubt because the DNA end fits TRBJ2-5 better. The germline CDR1 and CDR2 sequences are DFQATT and SNEGSKA (reference sequence). The CDR3 length is 14 residues. CDR3 in amino acids: CSAKDRGQEETQYF. The DNA of the CDR3 is TGCAGTGCTAAGGACAGGGGGCAGGAGGAGACCCAGTACTTC.

This clonotype was recorded a few times. The CDR3 DNA sequence: TGTGCCAGCAGCTTAGACGCGTATACGCAGTATTTT. It encodes CASSLDAYTQYF. The chain couples TRBV7-2 to TRBJ2-3; D is ambiguous. Looked up from germline, CDR1 is SGHTA and CDR2 is FQGNSA. Trimming cost V 1 base and J 7 bases, with 6 bases left between them. The CDR3 consists of 12 residues.

This clonotype was seen a few times. The chain joins TRBV12-3 or TRBV12-4 to TRBJ2-3; 8 bases line up with TRBD2. The CDR3 runs 15 residues. V was clipped by 4 bases and J by 4 bases; unmatched bases: 7. The CDR3 DNA follows: TGTGCCAGCAGTTCCCGGGGGGGGGCAGCAGATACGCAGTATTTT. Its translation is CASSSRGGAADTQYF.

Notes on this clonotype: A much larger clone sits a single nucleotide away, making a read error possible. V is TRBV24-1 and J is TRBJ2-7; TRBD1 aligns across 9 bases. CDR1 KGHDR and CDR2 SFDVKD come from the germline V gene. The ends lost 6 bases at V and 6 bases at J; junction bases unmatched: 11. The CDR3 extends over 15 amino acids. The CDR3 sequence: CATSKEGDRDCEQYF. CDR3 bases: TGTGCCACCAGTAAGGAGGGGGACAGGGACTGCGAGCAGTACTTC.